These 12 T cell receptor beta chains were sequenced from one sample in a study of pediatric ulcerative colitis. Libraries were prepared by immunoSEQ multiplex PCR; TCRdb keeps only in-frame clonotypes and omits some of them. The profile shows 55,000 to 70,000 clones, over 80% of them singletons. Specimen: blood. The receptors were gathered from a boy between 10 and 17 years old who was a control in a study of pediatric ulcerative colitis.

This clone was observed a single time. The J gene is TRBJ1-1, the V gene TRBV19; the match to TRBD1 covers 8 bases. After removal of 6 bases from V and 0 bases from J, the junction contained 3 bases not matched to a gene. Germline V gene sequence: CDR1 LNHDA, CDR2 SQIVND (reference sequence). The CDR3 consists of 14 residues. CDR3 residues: CASRGQAMNTEAFF. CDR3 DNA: TGTGCCAGTAGGGGACAGGCGATGAACACTGAAGCTTTCTTT.

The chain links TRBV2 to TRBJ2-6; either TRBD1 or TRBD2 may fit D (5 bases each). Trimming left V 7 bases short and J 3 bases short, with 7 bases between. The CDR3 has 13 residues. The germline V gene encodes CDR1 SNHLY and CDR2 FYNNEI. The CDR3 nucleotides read TGTGCCAGCACAGGGAGTGGGGCCAACGTCCTGACTTTC. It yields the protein CASTGSGANVLTF. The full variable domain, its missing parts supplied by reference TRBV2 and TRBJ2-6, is EPEVTQTPSHQVTQMGQEVILRCVPISNHLYFYWYRQILGQKVEFLVSFYNNEISEKSEIFDDQFSVERPDGSNFTLKIRSTKLEDSAMYFCASTGSGANVLTFGAGSRLTVL.

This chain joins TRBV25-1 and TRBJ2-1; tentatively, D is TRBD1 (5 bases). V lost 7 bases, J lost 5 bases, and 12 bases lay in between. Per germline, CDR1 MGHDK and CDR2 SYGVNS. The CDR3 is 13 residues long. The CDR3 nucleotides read TGTGCCAGCACCCCGGACACCGACAATGAGCAGTTCTTC. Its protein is CASTPDTDNEQFF.

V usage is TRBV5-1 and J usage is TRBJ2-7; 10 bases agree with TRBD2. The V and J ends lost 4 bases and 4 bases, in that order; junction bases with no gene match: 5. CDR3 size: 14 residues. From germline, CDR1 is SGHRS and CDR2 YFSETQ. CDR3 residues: CASSPSGSPYEQYF. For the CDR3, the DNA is TGCGCCAGCAGCCCTAGCGGGAGTCCATACGAGCAGTACTTC.

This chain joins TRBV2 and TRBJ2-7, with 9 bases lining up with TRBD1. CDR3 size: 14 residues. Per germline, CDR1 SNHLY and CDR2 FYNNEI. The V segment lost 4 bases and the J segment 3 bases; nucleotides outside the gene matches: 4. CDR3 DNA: TGTGCCAGCAGTGCTGAGACAGGGGGCTACGAGCAGTACTTC. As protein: CASSAETGGYEQYF.

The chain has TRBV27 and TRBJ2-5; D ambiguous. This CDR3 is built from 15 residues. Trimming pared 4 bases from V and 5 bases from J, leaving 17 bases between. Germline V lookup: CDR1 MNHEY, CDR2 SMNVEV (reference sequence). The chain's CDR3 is CASSSLDQARETQYF. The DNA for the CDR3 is TGTGCCAGCAGTTCCCTGGACCAGGCACGGGAGACCCAGTACTTC.

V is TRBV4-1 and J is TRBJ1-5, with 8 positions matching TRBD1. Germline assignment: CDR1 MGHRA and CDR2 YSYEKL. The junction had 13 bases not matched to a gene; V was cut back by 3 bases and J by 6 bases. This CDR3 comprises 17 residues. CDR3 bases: TGCGCCAGCAGCCATCCCCCCCGGACAGGGCGAGGTCAGCCCCAGCATTTT. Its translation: CASSHPPRTGRGQPQHF.

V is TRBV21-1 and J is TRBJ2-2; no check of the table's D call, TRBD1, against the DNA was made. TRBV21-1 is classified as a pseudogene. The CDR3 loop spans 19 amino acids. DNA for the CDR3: TGTGCCAGCAGCAAGAATGGGGACCGGGACAGGGCGAACACCGGGGAGCTGTTTTTT. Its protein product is CASSKNGDRDRANTGELFF.

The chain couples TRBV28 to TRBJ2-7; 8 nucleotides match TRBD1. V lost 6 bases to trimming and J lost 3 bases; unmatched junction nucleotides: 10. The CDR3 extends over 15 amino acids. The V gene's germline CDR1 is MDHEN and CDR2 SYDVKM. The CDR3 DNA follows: TGTGCCAGCAGAGACAGGGGCCAGGGTTTCTACGAGCAGTACTTC. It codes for CASRDRGQGFYEQYF.

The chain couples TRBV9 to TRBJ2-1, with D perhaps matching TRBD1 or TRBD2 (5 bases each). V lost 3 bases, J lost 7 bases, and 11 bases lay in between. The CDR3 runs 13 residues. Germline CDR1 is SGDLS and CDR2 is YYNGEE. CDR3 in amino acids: CASSGEGRNEQFF. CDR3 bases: TGTGCCAGCAGCGGAGAGGGGAGAAATGAGCAGTTCTTC.

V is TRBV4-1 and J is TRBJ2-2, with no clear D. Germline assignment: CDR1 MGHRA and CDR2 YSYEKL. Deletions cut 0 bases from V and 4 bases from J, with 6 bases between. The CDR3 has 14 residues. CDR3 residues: CASSQDVSTGELFF. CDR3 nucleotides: TGCGCCAGCAGCCAAGATGTGAGCACCGGGGAGCTGTTTTTT.

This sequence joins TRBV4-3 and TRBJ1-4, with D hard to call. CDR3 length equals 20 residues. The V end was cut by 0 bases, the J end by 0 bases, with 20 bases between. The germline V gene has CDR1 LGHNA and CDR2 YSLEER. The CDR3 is CASSQDAPVFPGTTNEKLFF. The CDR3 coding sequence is TGCGCCAGCAGCCAAGATGCCCCGGTCTTCCCTGGGACAACTAATGAAAAACTGTTTTTT.